This T cell receptor beta chain is drawn from a study of CD8 T cells in Susac syndrome. The CDR3 spans 16 residues. The J segment lost 5 bases and the V segment lost 0 bases, leaving 6 bases of the junction unmatched. CDR1 and CDR2 from the germline V gene are LNHNV and YYDKDF (reference sequence). RNA, at about 0.5 to 1 ug, was reverse transcribed with random hexamers. Amplification of TCR beta CDR3 across 54 Vbeta and 13 Jbeta was performed with immunoSEQ multiplex PCR. TCRdb passed the immunoSEQ multiplex PCR reads through MiXCR, listing each CDR3 protein once. The repertoire includes fewer than 150,000 distinct CDR3 sequences, approximately 95% of them detected once, and around 0.29% sits in the top ten.

The clonotype comes from a human donor in good health. The gene calls are TRBV15 and TRBJ2-7; TRBD2 matches 11 bases. Sequencing was carried out using CD8+ T cells from PBMCs. CDR3 nucleotides: TGTGCCACCAGCAGAGATTTCTCTAGCGGGAGGAACGAGCAGTACTTC. Its protein product is CATSRDFSSGRNEQYF. The complete variable domain, with remaining parts taken from reference TRBV15 and TRBJ2-7, reads DAMVIQNPRYQVTQFGKPVTLSCSQTLNHNVMYWYQQKSSQAPKLLFHYYDKDFNNEADTPDNFQSRRPNTSFCFLDIRSPGLGDTAMYLCATSRDFSSGRNEQYFGPGTRLTVT.